This T cell receptor (beta chain) comes out of a study of shared clonotypes between healthy human individuals. Germline V gene lookup returns CDR1 SGDLS and CDR2 YYNGEE. The CDR3 sequence is 14 residues long. V dropped 4 bases and J dropped 7; count of bases not matched to a gene: 7. Overall study findings and caveats: Represented diversity (both genetic and exposure-history) was limited by the small number of donors.

Every subset had its genomic DNA shared out evenly among several immunoSEQ plates. Libraries were prepared by immunoSEQ multiplex PCR; TCRdb keeps only in-frame clonotypes and omits some of them. The sample records about 1.9 million clones, around 95% being singletons. As defined, naive CD8 cells were CD45RO-negative and positively selected for CCR7, with terminally differentiated effector memory CD45RA+ cells excluded. For this clone: As yet, its antigen is unknown.

The receptor was derived from a man aged 18 to 29 in good health. Some clones in this sample may be carry-over from other donors' samples. The material sequenced was naive CD8+ T cells from PBMCs. The chain links TRBV9 to TRBJ2-5; 10 nucleotides match TRBD2. The CDR3 sequence is CASSPPERGGTQYF. In DNA, the CDR3 is TGTGCCAGCAGCCCCCCTGAGCGGGGGGGGACCCAGTACTTC.